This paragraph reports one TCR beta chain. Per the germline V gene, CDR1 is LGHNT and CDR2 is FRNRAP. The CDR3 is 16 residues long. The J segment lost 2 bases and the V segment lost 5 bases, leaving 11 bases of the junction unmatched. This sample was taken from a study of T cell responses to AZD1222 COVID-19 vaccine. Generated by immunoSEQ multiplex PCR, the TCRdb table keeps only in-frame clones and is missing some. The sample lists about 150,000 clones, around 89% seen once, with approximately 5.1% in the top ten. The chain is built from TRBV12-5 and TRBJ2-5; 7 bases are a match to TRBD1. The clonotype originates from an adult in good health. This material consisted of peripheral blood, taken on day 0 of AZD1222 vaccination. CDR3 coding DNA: TGTGCTAGTGGTCTTCCTTCCGGGACAGCTCAAGAGACCCAGTACTTC. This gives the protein CASGLPSGTAQETQYF. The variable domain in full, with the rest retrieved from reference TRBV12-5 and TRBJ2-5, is DARVTQTPRHKVTEMGQEVTMRCQPILGHNTVFWYRQTMMQGLELLAYFRNRAPLDDSGMPKDRFSAEMPDATLATLKIQPSEPRDSAVYFCASGLPSGTAQETQYFGPGTRLLVL.